Shown below are 32 T cell receptor beta chains from a single sample sequenced in a study of metastatic and nonmetastatic thyroid tumors. From the PCR reads, TCRdb re-called clones with MiXCR. The repertoire consists of more than 13,000 clones, with less than 25% occurring once and the leading ten covering less than 9.5%. Every patient underwent thyroid surgery untreated. The source material was blood. These TCRs come from a female donor with papillary thyroid cancer or a benign thyroid nodule (not recorded which). Some clones in this sample may be carry-over from other donors' samples.

This clone was recorded many times. DNA of the CDR3: TGTGCCTGGAAAGGCACTCCTCAAGAGACCCAGTACTTC. Translating it yields CAWKGTPQETQYF. The chain has TRBV30 and TRBJ2-5, with no clear D. Trimming shortened V by 4 bases and J by 2 bases, and 11 bases separated the two germline ends. The germline gives CDR1 GTSNPN, CDR2 SVGIG (reference sequence). The CDR3 contains 13 residues.

CDR3 nucleotides: TGTGCCAGCAGCCCAGACGGTGCAACTAATGAAAAACTGTTTTTT. Residues: CASSPDGATNEKLFF. This chain joins TRBV4-2 and TRBJ1-4; D not resolved. The CDR3 is 15 residues long. The V end lost 4 bases, the J end lost 0 bases, and 9 bases lay between the germline ends. CDR1 is LGHNA and CDR2 is YNFKEQ in the germline V gene.

This clone is classed as medium-sized. The DNA is omitted, as the CDR3 cannot be located on it reliably, and the CDR3 follows TCRdb's listing. The V call is TRBV12-3 or TRBV12-4, the J call TRBJ2-7. The length of the CDR3 is 12 amino acids, counting both ends. The CDR3 sequence is CASQGLEKAQYF.

The J gene is TRBJ1-5, the V gene TRBV11-1; weak D call: TRBD1 (5 bases). The germline V and J ends were trimmed by 5 bases and 2 bases, with 16 bases remaining between them. In germline, CDR1 is SGHAT, CDR2 FQDESV (reference sequence). This CDR3 has 16 residues. The CDR3 sequence is CASSNPPGGGNQPQHF. The DNA of the CDR3 is TGTGCCAGCAGCAATCCCCCCGGGGGTGGCAATCAGCCCCAGCATTTT.

The chain combines TRBV7-2 with TRBJ2-2, with a tentative D call TRBD2 (5 bases). With 0 bases removed from V and 4 bases from J, the gap between germline ends came to 9 bases. The CDR3 length is 15 residues. Germline CDR1 reads SGHTA; CDR2 reads FQGNSA. The CDR3 here is CASSLAPSITGELFF. In nucleotides, the CDR3 is TGTGCCAGCAGCTTAGCGCCTAGCATCACCGGGGAGCTGTTTTTT. Full variable domain (remainder filled in from reference TRBV7-2 and TRBJ2-2): GAGVSQSPSNKVTEKGKDVELRCDPISGHTALYWYRQSLGQGLEFLIYFQGNSAPDKSGLPSDRFSAERTGGSVSTLTIQRTQQEDSAVYLCASSLAPSITGELFFGEGSRLTVL.

This clone was found many times. A junction end diverges from the germline sequence, so it may reflect a read error. The gene calls are TRBV27 and TRBJ2-5; 9 positions agree with TRBD1. The CDR3 extends over 13 amino acids. CDR1 and CDR2 from the germline V gene are MNHEY and SMNVEV (reference sequence). The chain's CDR3 is CASSLSLGDRVRF. Written as DNA, the CDR3 is TGTGCCAGCAGTTTATCGCTGGGGGACAGGGTACGCTTC.

The sample holds a few counts of this clone. Relative to the germline gene, one junction end is altered; a read error may explain this. The chain uses TRBV28 and TRBJ2-1, with D tentatively TRBD1 or TRBD2 (6 bases each). In germline, CDR1 is MDHEN, CDR2 SYDVKM. The CDR3 consists of 16 residues. CDR3 loop: CASSPAGSGEYSEQFF. The CDR3 DNA is TGTGCCAGCAGTCCGGCGGGGTCAGGGGAGTACAGTGAGCAGTTCTTC.

There are many counts of this clone. The chain couples TRBV7-9 to TRBJ1-1; a possible D gene is TRBD1 (6 bases). Germline CDR1 and CDR2: SEHNR and FQNEAQ (reference sequence). The CDR3 runs to 15 residues. V lost 4 bases and J 3 bases, leaving 15 bases between the germline ends. The CDR3 reads CASSSTGSGDTEAFF. DNA for the CDR3: TGTGCCAGCAGCTCCACAGGGTCGGGGGACACTGAAGCTTTCTTT. The full variable domain, its missing parts supplied by reference TRBV7-9 and TRBJ1-1, is DTGVSQNPRHKITKRGQNVTFRCDPISEHNRLYWYRQTLGQGPEFLTYFQNEAQLEKSRLLSDRFSAERPKGSFSTLEIQRTEQGDSAMYLCASSSTGSGDTEAFFGQGTRLTVV.

This clone appeared many times. Here the CDR3 DNA reads TGTGCCAGCAGCCAAGAACTAGCGGGAGGCTACGAGCAGTACTTC. Translation: CASSQELAGGYEQYF. The rearrangement links TRBV3-1 to TRBJ2-7; 12 nucleotides agree with TRBD2. After removal of 0 bases from V and 3 bases from J, the junction contained 0 bases not matched to a gene. Germline values: CDR1 LGHDT, CDR2 YNNKEL (reference sequence). There are 15 residues in the CDR3.

This clone was picked up many times. The gene calls are TRBV5-1 and TRBJ2-3; D is perhaps TRBD1 (6 bases). The CDR3 is made up of 13 amino acids. V was trimmed by 3 bases and J by 2 bases, leaving 7 bases between them. The V gene's germline CDR1 is SGHRS and CDR2 YFSETQ. CDR3 nucleotide sequence: TGCGCCAGCAGCTACAGGGACACAGATACGCAGTATTTT. Encoded protein: CASSYRDTDTQYF.

The rearrangement uses TRBV7-3 and TRBJ2-3; D is undetermined. CDR1 SGHTA and CDR2 FQGTGA come from the germline V gene. The V and J ends lost 1 base and 4 bases respectively, with 15 bases between them. The CDR3 runs 16 residues. The CDR3 DNA sequence: TGTGCCAGCAGCTTAAACGGCGGATTAAGCGCAGATACGCAGTATTTT. This codes for CASSLNGGLSADTQYF.

V gene TRBV6-1 combines with J gene TRBJ2-5; the D call may be TRBD1 or TRBD2 (5 bases each). The CDR3 contains 16 residues. CDR1 MNHNS and CDR2 SASEGT come from the germline V gene. The V end lost 3 bases, the J end lost 4 bases, and 18 bases lay between the germline ends. The CDR3 is CASSESGGVGVETQYF. The CDR3 coding sequence is TGTGCCAGCAGTGAGTCAGGCGGAGTGGGGGTAGAGACCCAGTACTTC.

This clone was seen repeatedly, ten times or more. Germline and junction disagree at one end, which may indicate a read error. The rearrangement joins TRBV7-7 to TRBJ2-3; D remains ambiguous. Germline lookup yields CDR1 SSHAT and CDR2 FNYEAQ (reference sequence). This CDR3 is 13 amino acids long. For the CDR3, the DNA is TGTGCTAGCAGCCTCGAACGCACAGATACGCAGTATTTT. This encodes CASSLERTDTQYF. The full variable domain, its missing parts supplied by reference TRBV7-7 and TRBJ2-3, is GAGVSQSPRYKVTKRGQDVTLRCDPISSHATLYWYQQALGQGPEFLTYFNYEAQPDKSGLPSDRFSAERPEGSISTLTIQRTEQRDSAMYRCASSLERTDTQYFGPGTRLTVL.

This clone was counted only a few times. The chain has TRBV12-3 or TRBV12-4 and TRBJ2-7; weak D call: TRBD2 (6 bases). CDR3 length equals 15 residues. V lost 0 bases, J lost 7 bases, and 16 bases lay in between. The CDR3 DNA follows: TGTGCCAGCAGTTTAGCCCGGGACTCGCTTACTGAGCAGTACTTC. This translates into CASSLARDSLTEQYF.

At least ten counts were recorded for this clone. The chain employs TRBV4-2 and TRBJ1-2; D is undetermined. The CDR3 has 13 residues. Germline V gene data show CDR1 as LGHNA and CDR2 as YNFKEQ. V was clipped by 0 bases and J by 2 bases, with 4 bases between them. The CDR3 loop is CASSQDDNYGYTF. CDR3 nucleotides: TGTGCCAGCAGCCAAGATGACAACTATGGCTACACCTTC.

By share, this clone counts as medium-sized. J is TRBJ1-2 and V is TRBV6-1; D remains ambiguous. Germline assignment: CDR1 MNHNS and CDR2 SASEGT. The CDR3 length is 13 residues. Trimming left V 8 bases short and J 3 bases short, with 13 bases between. The DNA of the CDR3 is TGTGCCAGCTCTGTGGGCGTCGACTATGGCTACACCTTC. Translation gives CASSVGVDYGYTF.

In its sample, this clone was seen a few times. V and J are TRBV28 and TRBJ1-5; the match to TRBD1 covers 8 bases. CDR3 size: 16 residues. Germline lookup yields CDR1 MDHEN and CDR2 SYDVKM. V lost 6 bases and J lost 4; bases outside the gene matches: 11. The CDR3 is CASSYTWTGRNQPQHF. As DNA, the CDR3 is TGTGCCAGCAGCTACACATGGACAGGGAGGAATCAGCCCCAGCATTTT. The full variable domain, completed using reference TRBV28 and TRBJ1-5, is DVKVTQSSRYLVKRTGEKVFLECVQDMDHENMFWYRQDPGLGLRLIYFSYDVKMKEKGDIPEGYSVSREKKERFSLILESASTNQTSMYLCASSYTWTGRNQPQHFGDGTRLSIL.

The V gene is TRBV11-2, the J gene TRBJ2-7; D is unresolved. The CDR3 covers 13 residues. Germline lookup yields CDR1 SGHAT and CDR2 FQNNGV. The germline V and J ends were trimmed by 1 base and 7 bases, with 11 bases remaining between them. The CDR3 loop is CASSLGPVSEQYF. For the CDR3, the DNA is TGTGCCAGCAGCTTAGGGCCAGTTTCTGAGCAGTACTTC.

The genes are TRBV11-3 and TRBJ2-6; 7 bases map to TRBD2. Germline CDR1 reads SGHNT; CDR2 reads YENEEA. V dropped 4 bases and J dropped 2; count of bases not matched to a gene: 2. The CDR3 is 15 amino acids. CDR3 in DNA: TGTGCCAGCAGCTACACTAGCGCTGGGGCCAACGTCCTGACTTTC. This translates into CASSYTSAGANVLTF.

In its sample, this clone was seen many times. The rearrangement joins TRBV30 to TRBJ1-2; 7 bases agree with TRBD1. Germline loops: CDR1 GTSNPN, CDR2 SVGIG (reference sequence). The length of the CDR3 is 15 residues. Unmatched junction bases numbered 8, after V lost 4 bases and J lost 0 bases. The CDR3 sequence is CAWTRSGTANYGYTF. DNA of the CDR3: TGTGCCTGGACTCGCTCCGGGACAGCTAACTATGGCTACACCTTC.

This clone was counted many times. J is TRBJ2-3 and V is TRBV30, with TRBD2 matching over 11 bases. The CDR3 extends over 14 amino acids. The germline gives CDR1 GTSNPN, CDR2 SVGIG (reference sequence). V was pared by 3 bases and J by 5 bases, with 4 bases of the junction left unmatched. The DNA of the CDR3 is TGTGCCTGGAGACTAGCGGGGGTTCTAGATACGCAGTATTTT. Encoded protein: CAWRLAGVLDTQYF. The whole variable domain, filled in from reference TRBV30 and TRBJ2-3, reads SQTIHQWPATLVQPVGSPLSLECTVEGTSNPNLYWYRQAAGRGLQLLFYSVGIGQISSEVPQNLSASRPQDRQFILSSKKLLLSDSGFYLCAWRLAGVLDTQYFGPGTRLTVL.

The chain combines TRBV24-1 with TRBJ2-2; 9 nucleotides match TRBD2. V gave up 5 bases and J gave up 2 bases; unmatched junction bases: 8. This CDR3 is built from 17 residues. Germline V CDR1 and CDR2: KGHDR, SFDVKD. The CDR3 nucleotides are TGTGCCACCAGTGCCATTGACGGGACTAGCAACACCGGGGAGCTGTTTTTT. Translated: CATSAIDGTSNTGELFF.

The chain links TRBV4-1 to TRBJ2-7, with D perhaps TRBD2 (6 bases). V was trimmed by 5 bases and J by 0 bases, leaving 17 bases between them. The CDR3 has 16 amino acids. Per the germline V gene, CDR1 is MGHRA and CDR2 is YSYEKL. The CDR3 spells CASSTTSGELSYEQYF. DNA for the CDR3: TGCGCCAGCAGCACTACCTCGGGGGAACTCTCCTACGAGCAGTACTTC.

For the CDR3, the DNA is TGTGCCAGCAGCCAGGCCGGATTTGGGAGCTCCTACGAGCAGTACTTC. It is translated as CASSQAGFGSSYEQYF. V is TRBV11-2 and J is TRBJ2-7, with D perhaps matching TRBD2 (5 bases). V lost 5 bases to trimming and J lost 0 bases, with 17 bases between them. The CDR3 consists of 16 residues. Germline V gives CDR1 SGHAT, CDR2 FQNNGV.

On this clone itself: With a much larger clone just one base away, this may be a read error. The sample holds other DNA sequences that translate to the same CDR3. DNA of the CDR3: TGTGCCAGCAGCTTGCGTGCGGGGAGCACCGGGGAGCTGTTTTTT. Protein sequence: CASSLRAGSTGELFF. The chain links TRBV5-5 to TRBJ2-2; D might be TRBD2 (6 bases). The germline V and J ends were trimmed by 1 base and 4 bases, with 11 bases remaining between them. Germline V gene data show CDR1 as SGHKS and CDR2 as YYEKEE (reference sequence). The CDR3 runs to 15 residues.

In its sample, this clone ranks as medium-sized. J is TRBJ2-7 and V is TRBV7-8, with D unresolved. Per germline, CDR1 SGHVS and CDR2 FQNEAQ. CDR3 size: 13 residues. Trimming cost V 4 bases and J 3 bases, with 10 bases left between them. The CDR3 bases are TGTGCCAGCAGCTCCGGTAGGAACTACGAGCAGTACTTC. This encodes CASSSGRNYEQYF.

This clone appeared many times. In the same sample, other DNA sequences code for this CDR3. V and J are TRBV20-1 and TRBJ1-1, with 7 bases that match TRBD1. Germline CDR1 and CDR2: DFQATT and SNEGSKA (reference sequence). J was trimmed by 5 bases and V by 6 bases; bases with no gene match: 9. The CDR3 has 13 amino acids. CDR3 nucleotides: TGCAGTGCCCATAGACAGGGACGGACTGAAGCTTTCTTT. Translating it yields CSAHRQGRTEAFF.

J is TRBJ2-7 and V is TRBV7-2; TRBD1 might be the D (5 bases). Deletions cut 5 bases from V and 2 bases from J, with 16 bases between. Germline V lookup: CDR1 SGHTA, CDR2 FQGNSA. The CDR3 has 15 amino acids. CDR3: CASSTSRDSPYEQYF. Written as DNA, the CDR3 is TGTGCCAGCAGCACCTCCCGAGACAGCCCCTACGAGCAGTACTTC. The whole variable domain, filled in from reference TRBV7-2 and TRBJ2-7, reads GAGVSQSPSNKVTEKGKDVELRCDPISGHTALYWYRQSLGQGLEFLIYFQGNSAPDKSGLPSDRFSAERTGGSVSTLTIQRTQQEDSAVYLCASSTSRDSPYEQYFGPGTRLTVT.

The sample holds a few counts of this clone. This chain connects TRBV6-1 to TRBJ1-2, with 8 bases that match TRBD1. This CDR3 has 17 amino acids. Germline V gene lookup returns CDR1 MNHNS and CDR2 SASEGT. The junction had 11 bases not matched to a gene; V was cut back by 4 bases and J by 1 base. In DNA form, the CDR3 reads TGTGCCAGCAGTGCCGGACAGGGATTCTTTAATAACTATGGCTACACCTTC. Its translation is CASSAGQGFFNNYGYTF.

This clone is labeled as medium-sized. The chain has TRBV19 and TRBJ2-7; D uncertain. The CDR3 runs to 15 residues. Deletions cut 3 bases from V and 2 bases from J, with 14 bases between. Germline CDR1 and CDR2: LNHDA and SQIVND (reference sequence). CDR3 residues: CASSIYLDGAYEQYF. In DNA, the CDR3 is TGTGCCAGTAGTATTTATCTGGACGGAGCCTACGAGCAGTACTTC.

This clone was found many times. The J gene is TRBJ1-5, the V gene TRBV15, with 7 bases matching TRBD1. The V and J ends lost 5 bases and 3 bases, in that order; junction bases with no gene match: 10. The CDR3 totals 16 residues. CDR1 LNHNV and CDR2 YYDKDF come from the germline V gene (reference sequence). The CDR3 is CATSSHMTGLNQPQHF. CDR3 nucleotides: TGTGCCACCAGCTCCCATATGACAGGGCTCAATCAGCCCCAGCATTTT. The full variable domain, in which reference TRBV15 and TRBJ1-5 provide the parts outside the CDR3, is DAMVIQNPRYQVTQFGKPVTLSCSQTLNHNVMYWYQQKSSQAPKLLFHYYDKDFNNEADTPDNFQSRRPNTSFCFLDIRSPGLGDTAMYLCATSSHMTGLNQPQHFGDGTRLSIL.

This clone has a count of ten or more. The V call is TRBV15, the J call TRBJ2-3; D unclear. V lost 5 bases to trimming and J lost 3 bases, with 9 bases between them. The germline V gene has CDR1 LNHNV and CDR2 YYDKDF (reference sequence). The CDR3 totals 13 residues. CDR3 sequence reads: CATSLIETDTQYF. CDR3 nucleotide sequence: TGTGCCACCAGCTTGATAGAAACAGATACGCAGTATTTT.